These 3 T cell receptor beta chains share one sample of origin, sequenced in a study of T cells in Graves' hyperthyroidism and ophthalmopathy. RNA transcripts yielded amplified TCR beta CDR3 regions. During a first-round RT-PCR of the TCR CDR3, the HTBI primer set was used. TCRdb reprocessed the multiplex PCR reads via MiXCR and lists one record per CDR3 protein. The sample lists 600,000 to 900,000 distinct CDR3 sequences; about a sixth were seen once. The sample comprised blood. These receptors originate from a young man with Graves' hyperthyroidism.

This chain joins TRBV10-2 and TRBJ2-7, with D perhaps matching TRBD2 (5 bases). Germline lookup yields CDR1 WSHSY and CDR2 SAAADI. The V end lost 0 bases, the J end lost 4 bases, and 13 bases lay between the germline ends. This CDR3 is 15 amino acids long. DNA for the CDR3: TGCGCCAGCAGTGAGTCGTCAGCGGCCTTGTACGAGCAGTACTTC. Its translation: CASSESSAALYEQYF.

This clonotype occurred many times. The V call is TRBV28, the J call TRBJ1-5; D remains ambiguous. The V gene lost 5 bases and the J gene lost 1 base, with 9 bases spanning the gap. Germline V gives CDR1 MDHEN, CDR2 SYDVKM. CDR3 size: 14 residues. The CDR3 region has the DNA TGTGCCAGCAGTCAGAGAGGCAGCAATCAGCCCCAGCATTTT. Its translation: CASSQRGSNQPQHF. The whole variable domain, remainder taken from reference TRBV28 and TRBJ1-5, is DVKVTQSSRYLVKRTGEKVFLECVQDMDHENMFWYRQDPGLGLRLIYFSYDVKMKEKGDIPEGYSVSREKKERFSLILESASTNQTSMYLCASSQRGSNQPQHFGDGTRLSIL.

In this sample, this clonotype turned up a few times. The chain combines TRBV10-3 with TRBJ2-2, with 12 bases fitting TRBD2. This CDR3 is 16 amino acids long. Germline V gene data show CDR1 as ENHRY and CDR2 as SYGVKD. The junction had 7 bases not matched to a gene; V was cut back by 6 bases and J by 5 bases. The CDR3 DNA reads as TGTGCCATCAGGCTCACCGGGACTAGCGGGACCGGGGAGCTGTTTTTT. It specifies CAIRLTGTSGTGELFF.